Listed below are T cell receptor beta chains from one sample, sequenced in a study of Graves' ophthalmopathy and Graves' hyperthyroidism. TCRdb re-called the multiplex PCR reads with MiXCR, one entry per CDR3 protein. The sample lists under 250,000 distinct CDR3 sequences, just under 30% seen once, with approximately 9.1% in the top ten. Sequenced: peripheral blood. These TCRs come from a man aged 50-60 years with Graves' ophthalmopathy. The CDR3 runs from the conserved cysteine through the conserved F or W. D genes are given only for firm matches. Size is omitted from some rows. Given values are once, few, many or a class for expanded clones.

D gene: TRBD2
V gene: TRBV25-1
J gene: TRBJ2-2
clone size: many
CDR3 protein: CASRRGLEDTGELFF
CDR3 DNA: TGTGCCAGCAGGAGGGGACTAGAGGACACCGGGGAGCTGTTTTTT

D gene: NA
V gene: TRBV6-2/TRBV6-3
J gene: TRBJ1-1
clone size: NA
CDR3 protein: CASRAGHMNTEAFF
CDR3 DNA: TGTGCCAGCCGAGCGGGACACATGAACACTGAAGCTTTCTTT

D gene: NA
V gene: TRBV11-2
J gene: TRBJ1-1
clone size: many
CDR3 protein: CASRPGYGDPEAFF
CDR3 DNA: TGTGCCAGCAGGCCGGGGTACGGGGACCCTGAAGCTTTCTTT

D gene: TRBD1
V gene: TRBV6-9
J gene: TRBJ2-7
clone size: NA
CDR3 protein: CASRYRPIAPGQGTYEQYF
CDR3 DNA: TGTGCCAGCAGGTATCGACCTATCGCACCGGGACAGGGAACCTACGAGCAGTACTTC

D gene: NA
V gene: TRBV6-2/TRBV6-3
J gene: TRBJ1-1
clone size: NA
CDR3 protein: CASSSPLRALNTEAFF
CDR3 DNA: TGTGCCAGCAGTTCACCCTTGAGGGCCTTGAACACTGAAGCTTTCTTT

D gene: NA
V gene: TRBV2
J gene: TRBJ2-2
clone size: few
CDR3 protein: CASSDSAGELFF
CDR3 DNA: TGTGCCAGCAGTGATAGTGCCGGGGAGCTGTTTTTT

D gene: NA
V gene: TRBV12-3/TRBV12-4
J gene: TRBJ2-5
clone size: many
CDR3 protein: CASSGPPLGETQYF
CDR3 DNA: TGTGCCAGCAGTGGCCCCCCGCTTGGCGAGACCCAGTACTTC

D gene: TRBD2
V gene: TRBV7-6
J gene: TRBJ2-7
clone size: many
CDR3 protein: CASSLDGRGAYEQYF
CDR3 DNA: TGTGCCAGCAGCTTAGATGGGCGGGGGGCCTACGAGCAGTACTTC

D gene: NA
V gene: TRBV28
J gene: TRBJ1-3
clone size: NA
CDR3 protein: CASSLAGAGNTIYF
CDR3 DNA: TGTGCCAGCAGTTTAGCGGGAGCTGGAAACACCATATATTTT

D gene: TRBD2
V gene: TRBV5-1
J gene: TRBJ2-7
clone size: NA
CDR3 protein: CASSVTSGSNYEQYF
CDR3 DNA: TGCGCCAGCAGCGTGACTAGCGGGAGTAACTACGAGCAGTACTTC

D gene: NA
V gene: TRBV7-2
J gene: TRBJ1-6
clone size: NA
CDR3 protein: CASSLDPDRLDSPLHF
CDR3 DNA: TGTGCCAGCAGCTTAGATCCCGACAGGCTGGATTCACCCCTCCACTTT

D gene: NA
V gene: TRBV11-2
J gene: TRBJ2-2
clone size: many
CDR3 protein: CASSLNRVAATNTGELFF
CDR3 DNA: TGTGCCAGCAGCTTAAATAGGGTAGCGGCAACGAACACCGGGGAGCTGTTTTTT

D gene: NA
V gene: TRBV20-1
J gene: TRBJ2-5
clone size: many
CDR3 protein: CSARGERQETQYF
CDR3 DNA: TGCAGTGCTAGAGGCGAGAGACAAGAGACCCAGTACTTC

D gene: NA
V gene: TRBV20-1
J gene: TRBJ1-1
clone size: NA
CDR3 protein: CSAAGRRWGEAFF
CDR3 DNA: TGCAGTGCTGCCGGTCGGAGATGGGGTGAAGCTTTCTTT

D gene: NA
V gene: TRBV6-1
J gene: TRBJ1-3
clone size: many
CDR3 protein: CASREGLLSSLSGNTIYF
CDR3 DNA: TGTGCCAGCAGAGAGGGACTCCTTTCCTCCCTCTCTGGAAACACCATATATTTT

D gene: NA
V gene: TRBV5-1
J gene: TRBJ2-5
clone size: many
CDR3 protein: CASSGTGHSQETQYF
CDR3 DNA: TGCGCCAGCAGCGGGACGGGACACTCCCAAGAGACCCAGTACTTC

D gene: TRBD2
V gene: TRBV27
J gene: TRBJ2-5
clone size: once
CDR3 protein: CASSLLRAGGDRTQYF
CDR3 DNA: TGTGCCAGCAGTTTATTGAGGGCGGGAGGGGACAGGACCCAGTACTTC

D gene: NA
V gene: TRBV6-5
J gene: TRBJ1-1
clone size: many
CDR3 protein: CASAYREKNTEAFF
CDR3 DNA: TGTGCCAGCGCCTACAGGGAGAAGAACACTGAAGCTTTCTTT

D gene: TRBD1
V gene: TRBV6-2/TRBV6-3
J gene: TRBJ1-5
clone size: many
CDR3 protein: CASRGQGASQPQHF
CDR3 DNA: TGTGCCAGCAGAGGACAGGGGGCAAGCCAGCCCCAGCATTTT

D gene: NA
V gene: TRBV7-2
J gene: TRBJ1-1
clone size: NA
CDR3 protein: CASSSGGGEAFF
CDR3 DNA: TGTGCCAGCAGCTCAGGAGGGGGTGAAGCTTTCTTT

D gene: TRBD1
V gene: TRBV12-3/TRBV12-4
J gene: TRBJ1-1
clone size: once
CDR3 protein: CASSQDRGQAFF
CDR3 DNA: TGTGCCAGCAGCCAGGACAGGGGACAAGCTTTCTTT

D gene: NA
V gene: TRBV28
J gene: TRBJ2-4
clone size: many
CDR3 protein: CASSSRDMLAKNIQYF
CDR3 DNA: TGTGCCAGCAGTTCGCGGGACATGCTAGCCAAAAACATTCAGTACTTC

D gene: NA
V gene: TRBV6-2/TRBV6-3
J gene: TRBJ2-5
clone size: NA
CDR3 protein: CASSRGALEGETQYF
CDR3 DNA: TGTGCCAGCAGTCGAGGGGCCCTAGAAGGGGAGACCCAGTACTTC